This T cell receptor (beta chain) appears in the sequencing data of a study of patients and donors after allogeneic stem cell transplantation. A single record per CDR3 protein comes from TCRdb applying MiXCR to the RT-PCR reads. The table lists about a million distinct CDR3 sequences, about 20% of them singletons. Germline V gives CDR1 SEHNR, CDR2 FQNEAQ (reference sequence). This CDR3 contains 12 residues. Of note for this clonotype: One end of the junction does not line up with germline, which may come from a read error.

Sequenced input: blood, either unsorted or a sorted T cell fraction (not recorded which). The sequence came from a human donor who was either an allogeneic HSCT recipient or a stem cell or donor lymphocyte infusion donor (not recorded which). It is not recorded whose cells these are; they may come from a transplant donor. This sequence joins TRBV7-9 and TRBJ2-3; D is uncertain. The CDR3 here is CASSFTTETQYF. CDR3 nucleotides: TGTGCCAGCAGCTTTACCACAGAAACGCAGTATTTT.